The 26 T cell receptor beta chains presented below share a single source sample, sequenced in a study of T cells in Graves' hyperthyroidism and ophthalmopathy. TCR beta CDR3 region amplification was performed from RNA transcripts. The study used the HTBI primer set for a first-round RT-PCR of the TCR CDR3. TCRdb redid the calling of the multiplex PCR reads with MiXCR, one entry per CDR3 protein. The sample records about 270,000 distinct CDR3 sequences, roughly 22% being singletons. Sequencing was done on a sample of blood. Source of these receptors: a man in his thirties or forties with Graves' ophthalmopathy.

This clonotype was observed a few times. J is TRBJ2-7 and V is TRBV12-3 or TRBV12-4; 12 bases match TRBD1. V lost 1 base and J lost 7; bases outside the gene matches: 8. The CDR3 covers 16 residues. The CDR3 nucleotides read TGTGCCAGCAGTTTAGATGGGACAGGGGGCGAAGGGGAGCAGTACTTC. Protein product: CASSLDGTGGEGEQYF.

V gene TRBV2 combines with J gene TRBJ1-5, with 7 bases identical to TRBD1. Trimming cost V 5 bases and J 3 bases; bases outside gene matches: 10. The CDR3 totals 16 residues. Germline V lookup: CDR1 SNHLY, CDR2 FYNNEI. The CDR3 sequence is CASSQQGGLNNQPQHF. The CDR3 DNA is TGTGCCAGCAGTCAACAAGGGGGCTTAAACAATCAGCCCCAGCATTTT.

This clonotype has ten or more counts. V is TRBV11-3 and J is TRBJ2-1; 8 bases match TRBD2. Per the germline V gene, CDR1 is SGHNT and CDR2 is YENEEA. The CDR3 length is 14 residues. Trimming at V came to 7 bases and at J to 5 bases, leaving 7 bases not matched to a gene. The CDR3 bases are TGTGCCAGCACCCGGGGGGGAGGTCACAATGAGCAGTTCTTC. It is translated as CASTRGGGHNEQFF.

V gene TRBV5-1 combines with J gene TRBJ2-5; perhaps TRBD2 as D (5 bases). The CDR3 is 16 amino acids. Between the trimmed V and J ends, which lost 3 bases and 3 bases, there was a span of 18 bases. Germline V gene lookup returns CDR1 SGHRS and CDR2 YFSETQ. The chain's CDR3 is CASSSPRERYKETQYF. Here the CDR3 DNA reads TGCGCCAGCAGCTCCCCGAGGGAGAGGTATAAAGAGACCCAGTACTTC.

This sequence joins TRBV7-8 and TRBJ1-5; 10 bases match TRBD1. The CDR3 is made up of 15 amino acids. With V trimmed by 7 bases and J by 6 bases, 9 bases remained unmatched. Germline CDR1 is SGHVS and CDR2 is FQNEAQ. DNA for the CDR3: TGTGCCAGCACCGAGACAGGGGGCGCGGGTCAGCCCCAGCATTTT. It is translated as CASTETGGAGQPQHF.

In this sample, this clonotype turned up many times. The chain recombines TRBV5-1 with TRBJ2-2, with D unclear. The CDR3 spans 15 residues. V was cut by 1 base and J by 5 bases, with 12 bases left in between. From germline, CDR1 is SGHRS and CDR2 YFSETQ. CDR3 nucleotide sequence: TGCGCCAGCAGCTTGTTGGGAACTACTACCGGGGAGCTGTTTTTT. Protein product: CASSLLGTTTGELFF.

The V and J genes are TRBV6-1 and TRBJ2-7, with 11 bases aligning to TRBD2. Germline V CDR1 and CDR2: MNHNS, SASEGT. The length of the CDR3 is 15 residues. Germline trimming cut 5 bases from V and 5 bases from J; bases unmatched to any gene: 8. The CDR3 bases are TGTGCCAGCAGTCCCTTTAGCGGGAGGGCGGACGAGCAGTACTTC. Its protein product is CASSPFSGRADEQYF.

This clonotype was seen repeatedly, ten times or more. This chain links TRBV12-3 or TRBV12-4 with TRBJ2-5, with 9 nucleotides matching TRBD1. This CDR3 region has 14 residues. Germline trimming cut 5 bases from V and 13 bases from J; bases unmatched to any gene: 14. The CDR3 nucleotides are TGTGCCAGCAGTCGACCGGGACAGGGCGCTTTTCGGTACTTC. This sequence encodes CASSRPGQGAFRYF.

This clonotype was observed a few times. The V and J genes are TRBV9 and TRBJ2-2, with D perhaps matching TRBD2 (5 bases). The CDR3 totals 16 residues. Germline lookup yields CDR1 SGDLS and CDR2 YYNGEE. V lost 1 base, J lost 0 bases, and 10 bases lay in between. The DNA of the CDR3 is TGTGCCAGCAGCGTACGGGGAGCGGCGAACACCGGGGAGCTGTTTTTT. It codes for CASSVRGAANTGELFF. Complete variable domain (other parts from reference TRBV9 and TRBJ2-2): DSGVTQTPKHLITATGQRVTLRCSPRSGDLSVYWYQQSLDQGLQFLIQYYNGEERAKGNILERFSAQQFPDLHSELNLSSLELGDSALYFCASSVRGAANTGELFFGEGSRLTVL.

The J gene is TRBJ2-1, the V gene TRBV6-9; D may be TRBD1 (6 bases). Germline V CDR1 and CDR2: MNHGY, SVAAGI. This CDR3 region has 13 residues. V lost 3 bases and J lost 4, with 7 bases in between. The CDR3 loop reads CASSYDRYNEQFF. The DNA for the CDR3 is TGTGCCAGCAGTTACGACAGGTACAATGAGCAGTTCTTC.

The table lists this clonotype with a count of one. The V gene is TRBV9, the J gene TRBJ1-3; D unclear. The germline V gene encodes CDR1 SGDLS and CDR2 YYNGEE. The CDR3 totals 13 residues. V was shortened by 3 bases and J by 4 bases, with 8 bases between the two germline ends. The CDR3 bases are TGTGCCAGCAGCGCAAGGGTGGGAAACACCATATATTTT. It translates to CASSARVGNTIYF.

This chain uses TRBV2 with TRBJ2-7; D gene unclear. Germline V gene data show CDR1 as SNHLY and CDR2 as FYNNEI. V lost 2 bases, J lost 6 bases, and 14 bases lay in between. CDR3 size: 14 residues. CDR3 in DNA: TGTGCCAGCAGTGAATCCGTTACCGTTTTCGAGCAGTACTTC. The encoded protein is CASSESVTVFEQYF.

Ten or more counts support this clonotype. This chain joins TRBV18 and TRBJ2-7; tentatively, D is TRBD2 (5 bases). From germline, CDR1 is KGHSH and CDR2 LQKENI. The V and J ends lost 0 bases and 0 bases respectively, with 6 bases between them. This CDR3 spans 14 amino acids. CDR3 in DNA: TGTGCCAGCTCACCACCGGCGGGCTCCTACGAGCAGTACTTC. Protein: CASSPPAGSYEQYF.

This clonotype was counted at least ten times. The V and J genes are TRBV18 and TRBJ2-1; 9 nucleotides line up with TRBD2. The CDR3 runs 16 residues. Per the germline V gene, CDR1 is KGHSH and CDR2 is LQKENI. V dropped 0 bases and J dropped 6; count of bases not matched to a gene: 6. The CDR3 protein is CASSPPENSGGNEQFF. The CDR3 coding sequence is TGTGCCAGCTCACCACCGGAGAATAGCGGGGGCAATGAGCAGTTCTTC.

This clonotype was picked up a small number of times. J is TRBJ2-4 and V is TRBV20-1, with 8 bases matching TRBD1. The ends lost 3 bases at V and 2 bases at J; junction bases unmatched: 9. Germline loops: CDR1 DFQATT, CDR2 SNEGSKA (reference sequence). This CDR3 contains 16 residues. The chain's CDR3 is CSASQDREASKNIQYF. In DNA, the CDR3 is TGCAGTGCTAGCCAGGACAGGGAGGCGTCCAAAAACATTCAGTACTTC.

The rearrangement uses TRBV15 and TRBJ1-6; 9 positions match TRBD1. Germline lookup yields CDR1 LNHNV and CDR2 YYDKDF (reference sequence). The CDR3 runs to 15 residues. Trimming cost V 3 bases and J 7 bases; bases outside gene matches: 4. The chain's CDR3 is CATSREGQGNSPLHF. The CDR3 DNA sequence: TGTGCCACCAGCAGGGAGGGACAGGGAAATTCACCCCTCCACTTT.

There are a few counts of this clonotype. The chain has TRBV20-1 and TRBJ1-3; D remains unclear. V gave up 1 base and J gave up 0 bases, with 7 bases separating them. The CDR3 length is 14 residues. Germline CDR1 reads DFQATT; CDR2 reads SNEGSKA (reference sequence). The CDR3 reads CSARVPGSGNTIYF. CDR3 bases: TGCAGTGCTAGAGTCCCAGGCTCTGGAAACACCATATATTTT.

This clonotype has only one observation. The V gene is TRBV4-2, the J gene TRBJ1-1, with D possibly TRBD1 on 5 matching bases. Trimming took 0 bases from V and 4 from J, leaving 9 bases between them. Looked up from germline, CDR1 is LGHNA and CDR2 is YNFKEQ. This CDR3 is 14 amino acids long. The CDR3 sequence: CASSQDRVATEAFF. The CDR3 nucleotides are TGTGCCAGCAGCCAAGACAGGGTGGCCACTGAAGCTTTCTTT.

This clonotype appeared many times. This sequence joins TRBV18 and TRBJ1-5, with no clear D. Trimming took off 4 bases at V and 6 bases at J, with 13 bases between the two ends. This CDR3 comprises 14 residues. Germline assignment: CDR1 KGHSH and CDR2 LQKENI. The CDR3 here is CASSRYSERQPQHF. In DNA, the CDR3 is TGTGCCAGCTCACGCTATTCTGAGCGTCAGCCCCAGCATTTT.

This clonotype was picked up a small number of times. The gene calls are TRBV4-1 and TRBJ2-3, with 7 bases identical to TRBD2. V shed 4 bases, J shed 3 bases, and the junction held 7 bases outside the gene matches. CDR1 and CDR2 from the germline V gene are MGHRA and YSYEKL. The CDR3 totals 15 residues. The CDR3 region is CASSLRTRRTDTQYF. The CDR3 DNA reads as TGCGCCAGCAGCCTCAGGACTAGACGGACAGATACGCAGTATTTT.

The gene calls are TRBV11-3 and TRBJ1-5; 9 nucleotides match TRBD1. The junction had 4 bases not matched to a gene; V was cut back by 5 bases and J by 2 bases. The CDR3 has 15 residues. Germline CDR1 is SGHNT and CDR2 is YENEEA. The CDR3 sequence: CASSPTGGGNQPQHF. For the CDR3, the DNA is TGTGCCAGCAGCCCGACAGGGGGTGGCAATCAGCCCCAGCATTTT.

This clonotype was counted only a few times. This could be a read error, since a much larger clone is one nucleotide away. This rearrangement joins TRBV14 to TRBJ2-7; D unclear. The CDR3 runs to 12 residues. Germline V gene lookup returns CDR1 SGHDN and CDR2 FVKESK. V gave up 1 base and J gave up 5 bases, with 6 bases separating them. This chain's CDR3 is CASSQVSNEQYF. For the CDR3, the DNA is TGTGCCAGCAGCCAAGTTTCCAACGAGCAGTACTTC.

The J gene is TRBJ1-4, the V gene TRBV6-1; D is possibly TRBD1 (5 bases). V shed 6 bases and J shed 0 bases, with 14 bases lying between them. The length of the CDR3 is 16 residues. Germline values: CDR1 MNHNS, CDR2 SASEGT. The CDR3 is CASRTRGPATNEKLFF. CDR3 in DNA: TGTGCCAGCAGGACAAGGGGCCCAGCAACTAATGAAAAACTGTTTTTT.

The chain combines TRBV7-2 with TRBJ2-1; no firm D call. The J call may be faulty, since TRBJ2-7 better matches the DNA end. CDR3 length: 13 amino acids. In germline, CDR1 is SGHTA, CDR2 FQGNSA. The CDR3 here is CASSLFNNNEQYF. DNA for the CDR3: TGTGCCAGCAGCTTGTTTAACAACAATGAGCAGTACTTC.

Many counts were recorded for this clonotype. The chain is built from TRBV28 and TRBJ2-7; TRBD2 aligns across 9 bases. Germline V gives CDR1 MDHEN, CDR2 SYDVKM. With 5 bases clipped from V and 4 bases from J, the junction kept 6 bases outside the gene matches. This CDR3 has 14 amino acids. The CDR3 sequence: CASSPGTSLYEQYF. The CDR3 DNA reads as TGTGCCAGCAGTCCTGGGACTAGCTTATACGAGCAGTACTTC. Full variable domain (missing parts from reference TRBV28 and TRBJ2-7): DVKVTQSSRYLVKRTGEKVFLECVQDMDHENMFWYRQDPGLGLRLIYFSYDVKMKEKGDIPEGYSVSREKKERFSLILESASTNQTSMYLCASSPGTSLYEQYFGPGTRLTVT.

At least ten counts were recorded for this clonotype. V usage is TRBV11-1 and J usage is TRBJ2-7; D not resolved. V shed 2 bases and J shed 1 base, with 3 bases lying between them. The germline CDR1 and CDR2 sequences are SGHAT and FQDESV (reference sequence). The CDR3 extends over 12 amino acids. The CDR3 DNA reads TGTGCCAGCAGCTTAATATCCTACGAGCAGTACTTC. Its protein product is CASSLISYEQYF.